The 7 T cell receptor beta chains listed next were all sequenced from one sample in a study of OX40 agonist ivuxolimab in advanced cancers. Only in-frame clones appear in the TCRdb table, and some are missing; sequencing was by immunoSEQ multiplex PCR. The sample includes some 95,000 clones, 80% to 90% seen only once; the top ten take 0.8% to 1%. Specimen: CD4+ or CD8+ T cells sorted from blood, collected in a trial of the OX40 agonist ivuxolimab. These receptors were taken from an adult with an advanced solid tumor such as melanoma, head and neck, liver or kidney cancer.

The chain is built from TRBV28 and TRBJ1-5; TRBD1 aligns across 7 bases. J gave up 9 bases and V 6 bases, and 14 bases lay outside the gene matches. Germline CDR1 MDHEN, CDR2 SYDVKM. The CDR3 loop spans 15 amino acids. The CDR3, as DNA: TGTGCCAGCAGACCGGGGACAGCGCGTATCCCGCCCCAGCATTTT. As protein: CASRPGTARIPPQHF.

The chain uses TRBV4-1 and TRBJ1-2; unclear D gene. Germline V gene data show CDR1 as MGHRA and CDR2 as YSYEKL. V lost 3 bases and J lost 1, with 9 bases in between. The CDR3 consists of 14 residues. CDR3 nucleotide sequence: TGCGCCAGCAGCCAGTTGGGCGGTAACTATGGCTACACCTTC. Translated, it gives CASSQLGGNYGYTF.

This clone was observed once. The chain is built from TRBV5-8 and TRBJ2-3; no reliable D call. The length of the CDR3 is 13 residues. Germline assignment: CDR1 SGHTS and CDR2 YDEGEE. The germline V and J ends were trimmed by 4 bases and 7 bases, with 13 bases remaining between them. This CDR3 reads CASSPRLLNTQYF. CDR3 DNA: TGTGCCAGCAGCCCTCGACTTCTAAATACGCAGTATTTT.

The V call is TRBV7-3, the J call TRBJ1-1, with D unresolved. Germline-derived CDR1 and CDR2 are SGHTA and FQGTGA. This CDR3 contains 13 residues. Trimming removed 1 base at V and 4 bases at J, with 7 bases between. CDR3 sequence (DNA): TGTGCCAGCAGCTTAAGGATGAGCACTGAAGCTTTCTTT. Protein product: CASSLRMSTEAFF.

This sequence joins TRBV19 and TRBJ2-5; the match to TRBD1 covers 9 bases. There are 14 residues in the CDR3. The junction had 3 bases not matched to a gene; V was cut back by 2 bases and J by 5 bases. The V gene's germline CDR1 is LNHDA and CDR2 SQIVND (reference sequence). The CDR3 DNA reads TGTGCCAGTAGTATAAGGGGACAGGGCGAGACCCAGTACTTC. This gives the protein CASSIRGQGETQYF. The full variable domain, its missing parts supplied by reference TRBV19 and TRBJ2-5, is DGGITQSPKYLFRKEGQNVTLSCEQNLNHDAMYWYRQDPGQGLRLIYYSQIVNDFQKGDIAEGYSVSREKKESFPLTVTSAQKNPTAFYLCASSIRGQGETQYFGPGTRLLVL.

This clone was picked up one time. The sample contains more than one DNA sequence encoding this CDR3. The V gene is TRBV7-9, the J gene TRBJ2-5; 7 nucleotides line up with TRBD1. The CDR3 covers 14 residues. In germline, CDR1 is SEHNR, CDR2 FQNEAQ (reference sequence). J gave up 1 base and V 6 bases, and 5 bases lay outside the gene matches. The CDR3 coding sequence is TGTGCCAGCAGTCCCGGGACAGTCCAAGAGACCCAGTACTTC. Protein product: CASSPGTVQETQYF.

The chain employs TRBV2 and TRBJ1-1; D possibly corresponds to TRBD1 (6 bases). This CDR3 is 15 amino acids long. The V gene's germline CDR1 is SNHLY and CDR2 FYNNEI. V shed 4 bases and J shed 1 base, with 13 bases lying between them. The CDR3 reads CASSAVRTANTEAFF. The CDR3 DNA reads as TGTGCCAGCAGTGCTGTTCGGACAGCGAACACTGAAGCTTTCTTT.